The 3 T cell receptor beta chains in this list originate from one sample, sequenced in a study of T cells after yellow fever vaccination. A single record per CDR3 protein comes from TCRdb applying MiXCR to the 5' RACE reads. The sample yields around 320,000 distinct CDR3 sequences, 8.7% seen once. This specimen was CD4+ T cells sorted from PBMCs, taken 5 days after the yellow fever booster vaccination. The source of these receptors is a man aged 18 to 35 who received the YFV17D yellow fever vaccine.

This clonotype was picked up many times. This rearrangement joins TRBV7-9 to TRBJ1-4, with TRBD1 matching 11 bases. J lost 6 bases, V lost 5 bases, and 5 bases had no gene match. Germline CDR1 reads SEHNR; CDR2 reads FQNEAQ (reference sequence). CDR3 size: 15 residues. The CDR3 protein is CASSRRDRGYEKLFF. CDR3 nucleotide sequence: TGTGCCAGCAGCCGCCGGGACAGGGGGTATGAAAAACTGTTTTTT.

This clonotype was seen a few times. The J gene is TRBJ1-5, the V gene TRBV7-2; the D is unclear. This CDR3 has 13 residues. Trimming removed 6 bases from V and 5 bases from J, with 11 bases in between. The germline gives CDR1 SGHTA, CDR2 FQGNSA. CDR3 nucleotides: TGTGCCAGCAGTTCCCAAGGTGATCAGCCCCAGCATTTT. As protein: CASSSQGDQPQHF.

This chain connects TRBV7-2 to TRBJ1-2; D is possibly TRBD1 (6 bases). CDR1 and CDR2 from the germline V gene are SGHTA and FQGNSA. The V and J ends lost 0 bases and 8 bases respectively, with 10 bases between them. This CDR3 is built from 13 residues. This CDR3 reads CASSLAGATGYTF. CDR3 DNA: TGTGCCAGCAGCTTAGCGGGGGCGACGGGCTACACCTTC. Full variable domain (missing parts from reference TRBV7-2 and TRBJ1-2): GAGVSQSPSNKVTEKGKDVELRCDPISGHTALYWYRQSLGQGLEFLIYFQGNSAPDKSGLPSDRFSAERTGGSVSTLTIQRTQQEDSAVYLCASSLAGATGYTFGSGTRLTVV.